This T cell receptor (beta chain) was found in a study of shared clonotypes between healthy human individuals. For the study at large: Aged between 18 and 49, the donors were two women and a few men.

The donors, healthy adults who were HIV-negative, had experienced no recent acute infections or vaccinations. A word on this clone: Its antigen is unknown.

How the authors handled the data: Junction-only sequences without quality scores came from ImmunoSEQ, so filtering differed. Method: immunoSEQ multiplex PCR; TCRdb's copy keeps in-frame clones and lacks some. For V, J and clone size, that table is used; D and trimming come from the DNA. The sample lists a few million clones, 85% to 95% seen once, with about 0.37% in the top ten. General study findings and limits: Sampling covered nothing but blood. Tissue TCR repertoires likely differ from those found in blood.

The source is a man between 18 and 29 years old in good health. Some clones in this sample may be carry-over from other donors' samples. The source material was naive CD4+ T cells from PBMCs. The subset here: CD45RA+ positively selected.

The CDR3 coding sequence is TGTGCCAGCAGTCCGGGGGCGGCCTACGAGCAGTACTTC. It translates to CASSPGAAYEQYF. The J gene is TRBJ2-7, the V gene TRBV6-5, with D possibly being TRBD1 or TRBD2 (6 bases each). Germline CDR1 reads MNHEY; CDR2 reads SVGAGI. Trimming cost V 5 bases and J 2 bases, with 10 bases left between them. This CDR3 region has 13 residues.